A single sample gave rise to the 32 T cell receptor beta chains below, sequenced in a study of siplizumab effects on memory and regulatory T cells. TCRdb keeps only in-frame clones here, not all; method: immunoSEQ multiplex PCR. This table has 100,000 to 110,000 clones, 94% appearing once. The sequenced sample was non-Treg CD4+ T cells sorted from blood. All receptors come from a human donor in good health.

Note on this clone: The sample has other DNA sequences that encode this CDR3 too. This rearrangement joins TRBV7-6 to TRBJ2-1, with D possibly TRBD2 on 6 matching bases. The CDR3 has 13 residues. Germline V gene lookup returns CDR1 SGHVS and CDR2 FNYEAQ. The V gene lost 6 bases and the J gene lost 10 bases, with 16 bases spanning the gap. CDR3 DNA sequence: TGTGCCAGCAGGAAGGGTCCTGGAGGGGAGCAGTTCTTC. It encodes CASRKGPGGEQFF.

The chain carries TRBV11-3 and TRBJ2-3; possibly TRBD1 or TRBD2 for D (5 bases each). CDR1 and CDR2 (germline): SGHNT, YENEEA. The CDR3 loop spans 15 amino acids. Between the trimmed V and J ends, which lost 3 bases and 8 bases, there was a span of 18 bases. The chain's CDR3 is CASSLRGTAGVTQYF. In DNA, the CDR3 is TGTGCCAGCAGCTTGAGAGGGACCGCGGGTGTTACGCAGTATTTT.

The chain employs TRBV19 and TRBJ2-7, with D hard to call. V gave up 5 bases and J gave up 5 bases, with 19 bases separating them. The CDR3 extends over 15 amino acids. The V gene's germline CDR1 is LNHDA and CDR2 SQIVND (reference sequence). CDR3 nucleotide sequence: TGTGCCAGTAGTTTCGAGGACGCCGCCTACAACGAGCAGTACTTC. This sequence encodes CASSFEDAAYNEQYF.

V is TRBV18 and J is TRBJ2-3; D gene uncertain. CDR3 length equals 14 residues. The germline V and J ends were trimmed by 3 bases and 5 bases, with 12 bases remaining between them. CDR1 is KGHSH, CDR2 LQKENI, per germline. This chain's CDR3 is CASSPVQTEDTQYF. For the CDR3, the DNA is TGTGCCAGCTCACCGGTCCAGACCGAAGATACGCAGTATTTT.

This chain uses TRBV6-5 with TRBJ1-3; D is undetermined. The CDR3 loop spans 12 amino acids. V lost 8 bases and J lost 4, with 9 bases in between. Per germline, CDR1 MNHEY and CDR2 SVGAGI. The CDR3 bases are TGTGCCAGCCGGTCCCAAGGAAACACCATATATTTT. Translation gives CASRSQGNTIYF.

CDR3 loop: CASTGRGDTSNGGYTF. The CDR3 nucleotides are TGCGCCAGCACGGGCCGGGGAGATACTTCTAACGGGGGCTACACCTTC. This chain joins TRBV5-1 and TRBJ1-2; D unresolved. This CDR3 is 16 amino acids long. CDR1 SGHRS and CDR2 YFSETQ come from the germline V gene. V was shortened by 6 bases and J by 8 bases, with 26 bases between the two germline ends.

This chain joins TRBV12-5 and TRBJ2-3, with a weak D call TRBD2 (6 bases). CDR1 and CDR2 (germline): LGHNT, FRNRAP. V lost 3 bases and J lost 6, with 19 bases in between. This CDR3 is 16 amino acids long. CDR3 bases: TGTGCTAGTGGTTTCAAGGGCGCGGACTACCGCGATACGCAGTATTTT. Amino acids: CASGFKGADYRDTQYF.

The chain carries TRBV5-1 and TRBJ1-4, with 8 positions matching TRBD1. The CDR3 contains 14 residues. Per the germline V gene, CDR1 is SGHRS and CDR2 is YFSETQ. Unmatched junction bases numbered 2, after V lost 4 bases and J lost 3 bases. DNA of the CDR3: TGCGCCAGCAGCGTGGGACAGGCTAATGAAAAACTGTTTTTT. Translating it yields CASSVGQANEKLFF.

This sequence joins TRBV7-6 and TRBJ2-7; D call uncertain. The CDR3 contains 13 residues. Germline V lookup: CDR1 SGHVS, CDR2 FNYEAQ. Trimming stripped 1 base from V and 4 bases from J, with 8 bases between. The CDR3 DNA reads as TGTGCCAGCAGCTTAGGAGAAGCATACGAGCAGTACTTC. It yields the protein CASSLGEAYEQYF.

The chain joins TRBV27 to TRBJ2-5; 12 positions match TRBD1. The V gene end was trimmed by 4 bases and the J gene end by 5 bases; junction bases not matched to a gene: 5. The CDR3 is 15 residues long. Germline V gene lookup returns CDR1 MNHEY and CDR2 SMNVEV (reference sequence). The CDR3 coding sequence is TGTGCCAGCAGTTATGGGACAGGGGGCACGGAGACCCAGTACTTC. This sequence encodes CASSYGTGGTETQYF.

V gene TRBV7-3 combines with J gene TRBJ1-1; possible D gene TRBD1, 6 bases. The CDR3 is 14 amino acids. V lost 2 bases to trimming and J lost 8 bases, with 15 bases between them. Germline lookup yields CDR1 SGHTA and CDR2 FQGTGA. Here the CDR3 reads CASSLSTSGAEAFF. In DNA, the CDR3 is TGTGCCAGCAGCTTATCTACTTCAGGGGCGGAAGCTTTCTTT. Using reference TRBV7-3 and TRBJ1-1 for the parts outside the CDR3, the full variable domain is GAGVSQTPSNKVTEKGKYVELRCDPISGHTALYWYRQSLGQGPEFLIYFQGTGAADDSGLPNDRFFAVRPEGSVSTLKIQRTERGDSAVYLCASSLSTSGAEAFFGQGTRLTVV.

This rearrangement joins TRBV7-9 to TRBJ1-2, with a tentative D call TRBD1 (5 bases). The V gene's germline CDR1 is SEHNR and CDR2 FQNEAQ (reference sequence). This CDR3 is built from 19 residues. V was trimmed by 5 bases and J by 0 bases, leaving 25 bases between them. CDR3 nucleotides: TGTGCCAGCAGCGTTTTAAGGGGAAATACAGTCGGGCCTAACTATGGCTACACCTTC. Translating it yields CASSVLRGNTVGPNYGYTF.

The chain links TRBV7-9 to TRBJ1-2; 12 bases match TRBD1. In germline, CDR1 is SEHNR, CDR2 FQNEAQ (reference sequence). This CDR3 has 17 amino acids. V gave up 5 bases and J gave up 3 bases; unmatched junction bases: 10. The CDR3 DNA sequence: TGTGCCAGCAGCCCCTGGGGACAGGGGGCGAGCGACTATGGCTACACCTTC. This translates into CASSPWGQGASDYGYTF.

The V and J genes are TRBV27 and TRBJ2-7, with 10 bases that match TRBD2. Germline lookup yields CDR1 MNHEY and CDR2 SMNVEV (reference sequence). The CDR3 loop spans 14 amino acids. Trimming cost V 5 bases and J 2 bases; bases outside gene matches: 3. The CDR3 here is CASSISGRTYEQYF. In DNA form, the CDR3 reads TGTGCCAGCAGTATTAGCGGGAGGACCTACGAGCAGTACTTC.

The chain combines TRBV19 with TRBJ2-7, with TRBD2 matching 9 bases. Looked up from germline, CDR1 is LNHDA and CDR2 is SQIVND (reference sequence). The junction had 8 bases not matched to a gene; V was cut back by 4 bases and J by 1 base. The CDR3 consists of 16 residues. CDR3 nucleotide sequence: TGTGCCAGTAGTACTTCCCCAGCGGGAGGTTCCTACGAGCAGTACTTC. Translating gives CASSTSPAGGSYEQYF.

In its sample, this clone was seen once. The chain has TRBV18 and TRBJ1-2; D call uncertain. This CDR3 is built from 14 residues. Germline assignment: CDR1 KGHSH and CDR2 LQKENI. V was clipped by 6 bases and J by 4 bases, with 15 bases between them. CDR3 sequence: CASSPGVGTYGYTF. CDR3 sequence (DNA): TGTGCCAGCTCCCCCGGGGTAGGAACCTATGGCTACACCTTC.

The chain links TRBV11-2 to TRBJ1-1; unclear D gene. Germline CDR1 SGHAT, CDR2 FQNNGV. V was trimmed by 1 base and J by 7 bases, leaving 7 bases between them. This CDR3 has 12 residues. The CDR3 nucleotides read TGTGCCAGCAGCTTAGTGGGTTATGAAGCTTTCTTT. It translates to CASSLVGYEAFF.

The CDR3 DNA reads TGTGCCAGCAGCCCAGGACAGGGCAATGAGCAGTTCTTC. Its protein is CASSPGQGNEQFF. The chain recombines TRBV7-3 with TRBJ2-1, with TRBD1 matching 8 bases. The V gene's germline CDR1 is SGHTA and CDR2 FQGTGA. V shed 5 bases, J shed 6 bases, and the junction held 3 bases outside the gene matches. This CDR3 has 13 amino acids.

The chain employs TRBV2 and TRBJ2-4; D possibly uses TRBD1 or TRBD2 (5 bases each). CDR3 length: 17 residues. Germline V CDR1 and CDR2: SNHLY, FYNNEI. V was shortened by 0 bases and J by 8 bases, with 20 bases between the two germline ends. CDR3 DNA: TGTGCCAGCAGTGAAGCCCGGTTCGAGGGGCGTGGGGACATTCAGTACTTC. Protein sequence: CASSEARFEGRGDIQYF.

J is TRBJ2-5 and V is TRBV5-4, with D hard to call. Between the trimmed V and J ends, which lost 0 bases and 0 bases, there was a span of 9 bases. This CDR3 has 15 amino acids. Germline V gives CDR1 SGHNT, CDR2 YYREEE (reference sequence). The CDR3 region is CASSLVGFHQETQYF. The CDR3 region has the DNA TGTGCCAGCAGCTTGGTGGGCTTCCACCAAGAGACCCAGTACTTC.

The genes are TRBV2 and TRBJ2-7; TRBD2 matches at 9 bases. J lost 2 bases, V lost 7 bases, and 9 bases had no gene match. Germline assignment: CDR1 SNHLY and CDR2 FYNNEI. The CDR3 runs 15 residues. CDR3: CASKKTSGTTYEQYF. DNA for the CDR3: TGTGCCAGCAAAAAGACTAGCGGAACCACCTACGAGCAGTACTTC.

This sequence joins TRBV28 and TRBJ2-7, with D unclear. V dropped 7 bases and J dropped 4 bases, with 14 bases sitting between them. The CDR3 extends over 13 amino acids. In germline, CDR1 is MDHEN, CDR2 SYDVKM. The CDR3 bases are TGTGCCAGCACCCGCCCACCTGGGTACGAGCAGTACTTC. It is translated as CASTRPPGYEQYF. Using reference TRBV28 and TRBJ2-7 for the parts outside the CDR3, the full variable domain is DVKVTQSSRYLVKRTGEKVFLECVQDMDHENMFWYRQDPGLGLRLIYFSYDVKMKEKGDIPEGYSVSREKKERFSLILESASTNQTSMYLCASTRPPGYEQYFGPGTRLTVT.

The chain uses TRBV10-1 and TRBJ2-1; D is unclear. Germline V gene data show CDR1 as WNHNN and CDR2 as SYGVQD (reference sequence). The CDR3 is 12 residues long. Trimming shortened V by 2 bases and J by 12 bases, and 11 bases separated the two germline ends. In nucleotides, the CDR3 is TGCGCCAGCAGTGAGAGGCTGGGGATGCAGTTCTTC. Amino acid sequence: CASSERLGMQFF.

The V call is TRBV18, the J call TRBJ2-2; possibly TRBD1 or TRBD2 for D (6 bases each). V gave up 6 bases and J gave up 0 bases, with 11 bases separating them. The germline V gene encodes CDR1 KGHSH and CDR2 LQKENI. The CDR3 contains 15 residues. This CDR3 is CASSQGTSNTGELFF. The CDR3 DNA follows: TGTGCCAGCTCCCAGGGGACTTCGAACACCGGGGAGCTGTTTTTT.

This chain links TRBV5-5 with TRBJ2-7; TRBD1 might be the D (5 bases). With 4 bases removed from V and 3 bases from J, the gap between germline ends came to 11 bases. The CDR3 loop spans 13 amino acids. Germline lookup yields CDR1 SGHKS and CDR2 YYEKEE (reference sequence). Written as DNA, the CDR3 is TGTGCCAGCAGCCCACCTACAGGCTACGAGCAGTACTTC. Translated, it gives CASSPPTGYEQYF.

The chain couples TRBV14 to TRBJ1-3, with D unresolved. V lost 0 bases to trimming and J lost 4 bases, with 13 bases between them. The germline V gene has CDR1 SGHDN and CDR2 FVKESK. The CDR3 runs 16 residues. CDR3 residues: CASSQEHRTAGNTIYF. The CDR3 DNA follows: TGTGCCAGCAGCCAAGAACACCGAACGGCAGGAAACACCATATATTTT.

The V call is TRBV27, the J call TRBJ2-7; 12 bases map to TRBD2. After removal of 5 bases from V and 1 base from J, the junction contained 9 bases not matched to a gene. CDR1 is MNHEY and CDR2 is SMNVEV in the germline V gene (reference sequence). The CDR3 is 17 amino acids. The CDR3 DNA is TGTGCCAGCAGTCGGGGACTAGCGGGCCTTACTTCCTACGAGCAGTACTTC. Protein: CASSRGLAGLTSYEQYF.

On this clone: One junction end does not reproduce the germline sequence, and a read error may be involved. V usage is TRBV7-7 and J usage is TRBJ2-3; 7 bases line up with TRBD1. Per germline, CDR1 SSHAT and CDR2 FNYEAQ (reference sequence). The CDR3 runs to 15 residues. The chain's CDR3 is CASSLNRGSTDTQYF. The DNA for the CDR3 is TGTGCTAGCAGCTTAAACAGGGGAAGCACAGATACGCAGTATTTT. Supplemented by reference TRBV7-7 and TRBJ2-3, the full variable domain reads GAGVSQSPRYKVTKRGQDVTLRCDPISSHATLYWYQQALGQGPEFLTYFNYEAQPDKSGLPSDRFSAERPEGSISTLTIQRTEQRDSAMYRCASSLNRGSTDTQYFGPGTRLTVL.

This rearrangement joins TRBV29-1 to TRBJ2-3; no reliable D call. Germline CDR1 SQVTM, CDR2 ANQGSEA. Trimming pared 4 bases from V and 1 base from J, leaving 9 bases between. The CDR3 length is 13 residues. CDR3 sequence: CSVVKDGTDTQYF. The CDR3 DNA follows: TGCAGCGTTGTTAAAGACGGCACAGATACGCAGTATTTT.

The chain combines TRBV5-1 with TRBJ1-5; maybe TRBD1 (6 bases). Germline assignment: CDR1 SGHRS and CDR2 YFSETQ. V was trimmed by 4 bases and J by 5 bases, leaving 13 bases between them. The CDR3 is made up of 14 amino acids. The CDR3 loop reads CASSPDSADQPQHF. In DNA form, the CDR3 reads TGCGCCAGCAGCCCGGACAGCGCGGATCAGCCCCAGCATTTT.

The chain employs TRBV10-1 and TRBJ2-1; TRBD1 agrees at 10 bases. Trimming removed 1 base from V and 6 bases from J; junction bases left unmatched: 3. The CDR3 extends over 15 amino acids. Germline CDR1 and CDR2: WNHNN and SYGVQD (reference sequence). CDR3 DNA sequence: TGCGCCAGCAGTGAGTTTCGGACAGGGGGCAATGAGCAGTTCTTC. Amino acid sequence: CASSEFRTGGNEQFF.

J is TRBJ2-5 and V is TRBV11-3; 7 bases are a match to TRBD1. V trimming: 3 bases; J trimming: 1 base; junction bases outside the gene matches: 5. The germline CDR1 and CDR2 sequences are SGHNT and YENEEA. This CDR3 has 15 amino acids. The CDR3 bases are TGTGCCAGCAGCTTGGGACAGAATACCCAAGAGACCCAGTACTTC. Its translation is CASSLGQNTQETQYF. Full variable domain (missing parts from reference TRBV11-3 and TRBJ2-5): EAGVVQSPRYKIIEKKQPVAFWCNPISGHNTLYWYLQNLGQGPELLIRYENEEAVDDSQLPKDRFSAERLKGVDSTLKIQPAELGDSAVYLCASSLGQNTQETQYFGPGTRLLVL.